The entry below gives a single T cell receptor beta chain sequence along with its context. The table lists this clone with a count of one. Its recognized antigen is unknown. Base qualities are missing; no much larger clone stands one base away. The record originates from a study of blood T cell repertoires in COVID-19 (dated by TCRdb to about 2020). At the level of the whole study: Samples from collaborators originated in the United States, Italy and Spain and spanned both the acute and convalescent phases of COVID-19. The material from the prospective study consisted of cDNA or gDNA derived from T cells, B-cell-depleted T cells, or PBMCs. Nearly every sample came with metadata listing a de-identified subject ID, COVID-19 status, age in years and sex. Deeply sampled blood TCRbeta repertoires from subjects exposed to, actively infected with, or recovered from COVID-19 were included in the dataset. Where available, HLA class I and class II types were obtained from metadata supplied by the sample provider rather than from assay-based typing. The samples were drawn from two sources: the first 160 participants of the ongoing ImmuneRACE study, and 950 to 1,500 subjects contributed by 6 global collaborators. The repertoires were released in a freely available public database intended as a resource for research on the immune response to SARS-CoV-2.

General conclusions and limits of the study: The quantity of clinical and demographic metadata differed by source and by participant and was supplied without curation.

The germline V gene yields SGHDN for CDR1 and FVKESK for CDR2. The CDR3, cysteine through phenylalanine, is 19 amino acids long. Only CDR3 DNA is held: 57 bases, read in frame from base 1. Compared with germline, V lacks 4 bases and J lacks 0 bases; bases without a gene match: 16. TCRbeta CDR3 regions were amplified from genomic DNA using the immunoSEQ Assay, a bias-controlled multiplex PCR. As for how the authors treated the data: Nucleated cell counts per sample were estimated from amplification of reference gene primers within the assay. To quantify the absolute abundance of each unique TCRbeta CDR3 rearrangement, sequence reads were collapsed and filtered. For each sample, productive Simpson clonality was calculated as the square root of Simpson's diversity index across productive rearrangements. Drawn from immuneACCESS, this table holds only the in-frame rearrangements with V and J called that TCRdb kept. Clones are partly lost; checked studies trace under half to an unresolved V gene and leave the rest unexplained. The V and J calls and clone size come from that table; D and trimming were worked out from the DNA. The sample records about 360,000 clones, around four fifths of which are singletons. The ten most abundant clones make up 2.5% to 3% of the sample.

Whole blood was collected in K2EDTA tubes by collaborating institutions according to the institutions' own protocols. For TCRbeta analysis, collaborators shipped samples as frozen whole blood, isolated PBMCs, or DNA extracted from either of those sample types. The V and J segments used are TRBV14 and TRBJ2-3, with 7 bases matching TRBD1. Sequenced input: peripheral blood. This sequence was found in a man aged 25 to 40 with active or convalescent COVID-19. The CDR3 protein is CASSPHLGQTVKSTDTQYF. The DNA reads as follows: TGTGCCAGCAGCCCGCACTTGGGACAGACAGTCAAAAGCACAGATACGCAGTATTTT.